These 17 T cell receptor beta chains originate from one sample sequenced in a study of T-cell memory formation after mild COVID-19. Via MiXCR, TCRdb re-called the 5' RACE reads, giving one row per CDR3 protein. Among around 470,000 distinct CDR3 sequences listed, around 19% were seen once. The sequencing sample was made of PBMCs or a T cell subset sorted from them (not recorded which). The source of these receptors is an adult woman who had mild COVID-19 (a few samples of this study predate the infection). Cell type and time point are not known.

This clonotype was seen only a few times. The genes are TRBV2 and TRBJ2-5, with 8 bases identical to TRBD2. Germline-derived CDR1 and CDR2 are SNHLY and FYNNEI. The CDR3 consists of 14 residues. Germline trimming cut 3 bases from V and 4 bases from J; bases unmatched to any gene: 4. CDR3 in amino acids: CASSDGAGGETQYF. The CDR3 DNA is TGTGCCAGCAGTGATGGGGCGGGGGGAGAGACCCAGTACTTC. Filled out from reference TRBV2 and TRBJ2-5, the complete variable domain reads EPEVTQTPSHQVTQMGQEVILRCVPISNHLYFYWYRQILGQKVEFLVSFYNNEISEKSEIFDDQFSVERPDGSNFTLKIRSTKLEDSAMYFCASSDGAGGETQYFGPGTRLLVL.

A few counts support this clonotype. This chain connects TRBV7-9 to TRBJ1-4, with 9 bases matching TRBD1. Trimming cost V 4 bases and J 11 bases; bases outside gene matches: 11. Germline values: CDR1 SEHNR, CDR2 FQNEAQ (reference sequence). The CDR3 runs 15 residues. The CDR3 nucleotides are TGTGCCAGCAGCTACGCCGGGGACAGGGTGGGGAAACTGTTTTTT. Translating it yields CASSYAGDRVGKLFF.

V and J are TRBV6-6 and TRBJ1-5, with unresolved D. Germline V gene sequence: CDR1 MNHNY, CDR2 SVGAGI (reference sequence). The CDR3 is 14 amino acids. V lost 0 bases and J lost 5, with 8 bases in between. This CDR3 is CASSYSGGHQPQHF. In DNA, the CDR3 is TGTGCCAGCAGTTACTCCGGCGGGCATCAGCCCCAGCATTTT.

The gene calls are TRBV2 and TRBJ2-1; TRBD2 matches 7 bases. The V and J ends lost 3 bases and 5 bases, in that order; junction bases with no gene match: 4. From germline, CDR1 is SNHLY and CDR2 FYNNEI. The CDR3 loop spans 14 amino acids. The CDR3 DNA sequence: TGTGCCAGCAGTGATAGCGGGTGGGACAATGAGCAGTTCTTC. It yields the protein CASSDSGWDNEQFF.

The V and J genes are TRBV5-5 and TRBJ1-5; D is possibly TRBD1 (6 bases). V was shortened by 1 base and J by 5 bases, with 13 bases between the two germline ends. The CDR3 is made up of 15 amino acids. Germline assignment: CDR1 SGHKS and CDR2 YYEKEE (reference sequence). The CDR3 nucleotides are TGTGCCAGCAGCTTGAACAGGGTGCCCTATCAGCCCCAGCATTTT. Translating gives CASSLNRVPYQPQHF.

This clonotype was counted ten times or more. The rearrangement uses TRBV18 and TRBJ2-2; D gene ambiguous. This CDR3 is built from 14 residues. Per germline, CDR1 KGHSH and CDR2 LQKENI. Trimming removed 0 bases from V and 6 bases from J, with 8 bases in between. The CDR3 bases are TGTGCCAGCTCACCACCGATGGCGCCCGGGGAGCTGTTTTTT. Amino acid sequence: CASSPPMAPGELFF. Together with reference TRBV18 and TRBJ2-2, the CDR3 gives the full variable domain: NAGVMQNPRHLVRRRGQEARLRCSPMKGHSHVYWYRQLPEEGLKFMVYLQKENIIDESGMPKERFSAEFPKEGPSILRIQQVVRGDSAAYFCASSPPMAPGELFFGEGSRLTVL.

This chain connects TRBV20-1 to TRBJ2-1; no firm D call. The germline V and J ends were trimmed by 6 bases and 0 bases, with 15 bases remaining between them. CDR1 is DFQATT and CDR2 is SNEGSKA in the germline V gene (reference sequence). The CDR3 is 15 residues long. The CDR3 is CSAGPPRSSYNEQFF. For the CDR3, the DNA is TGCAGTGCGGGCCCCCCCCGAAGCTCCTACAATGAGCAGTTCTTC.

The table lists this clonotype with a few counts. The rearrangement uses TRBV5-1 and TRBJ1-1; D unresolved. V was cut by 4 bases and J by 5 bases, with 15 bases left in between. The germline gives CDR1 SGHRS, CDR2 YFSETQ. The CDR3 loop spans 14 amino acids. The CDR3 sequence is CASSPVSGNTEAFF. The CDR3 nucleotides are TGCGCCAGCAGCCCAGTCTCGGGGAATACTGAAGCTTTCTTT.

The chain carries TRBV24-1 and TRBJ2-1, with TRBD2 as a possible D gene (6 bases). V lost 7 bases, J lost 5 bases, and 11 bases lay in between. This CDR3 has 13 residues. Germline V gene data show CDR1 as KGHDR and CDR2 as SFDVKD. CDR3 in DNA: TGTGCCACCAGGACTAGGGAGAACAATGAGCAGTTCTTC. Its translation is CATRTRENNEQFF.

This clonotype has a handful of counts. The genes are TRBV10-3 and TRBJ2-5, with 8 bases that match TRBD2. The CDR3 spans 18 residues. Germline CDR1 and CDR2: ENHRY and SYGVKD. J lost 4 bases, V lost 2 bases, and 15 bases had no gene match. Here the CDR3 DNA reads TGTGCCATCAGTGAGCCGACAGCGGGAGTTCCCGCTATAGAGACCCAGTACTTC. Its protein product is CAISEPTAGVPAIETQYF.

The chain has TRBV5-1 and TRBJ2-3, with TRBD2 matching over 11 bases. The CDR3 is 19 residues long. Germline V gene data show CDR1 as SGHRS and CDR2 as YFSETQ. Trimming took 0 bases from V and 2 from J; bases not matched to a gene: 11. The CDR3 DNA reads TGCGCCAGCAGCTTGGTCGGGGCTAGCGGGGGGTATTCCACAGATACGCAGTATTTT. This translates into CASSLVGASGGYSTDTQYF.

The rearrangement links TRBV6-1 to TRBJ2-4; TRBD1 might be the D (6 bases). Looked up from germline, CDR1 is MNHNS and CDR2 is SASEGT. This CDR3 has 16 amino acids. The V gene lost 4 bases and the J gene lost 3 bases, with 16 bases spanning the gap. The CDR3 DNA reads TGTGCCAGCAGTGGGGCAAGCGGACAGTTCAAAAACATTCAGTACTTC. Translated: CASSGASGQFKNIQYF.

This clonotype was seen only a few times. The chain employs TRBV7-3 and TRBJ2-3; possibly TRBD1 for D (6 bases). Deletions cut 5 bases from V and 4 bases from J, with 13 bases between. Germline V lookup: CDR1 SGHTA, CDR2 FQGTGA. The CDR3 sequence is 14 residues long. CDR3 region: CASSEGTGSDTQYF. The DNA for the CDR3 is TGTGCCAGCAGCGAAGGTACAGGGTCAGATACGCAGTATTTT.

For the CDR3, the DNA is TGTGCCACCAGACAGGGATTGAACACTGAAGCTTTCTTT. Translation gives CATRQGLNTEAFF. The V call is TRBV24-1, the J call TRBJ1-1; maybe TRBD1 (6 bases). Germline V lookup: CDR1 KGHDR, CDR2 SFDVKD. V lost 7 bases and J 0 bases, leaving 8 bases between the germline ends. This CDR3 has 13 amino acids.

This clonotype was detected once. V and J are TRBV3-1 and TRBJ2-7; D gene uncertain. CDR1 and CDR2 from the germline V gene are LGHDT and YNNKEL (reference sequence). The germline V and J ends were trimmed by 2 bases and 0 bases, with 11 bases remaining between them. This CDR3 region has 15 residues. The CDR3, as DNA: TGTGCCAGCAGCCAACGCGCTTTAAGCTCCTACGAGCAGTACTTC. Translated, it gives CASSQRALSSYEQYF.

This rearrangement joins TRBV5-1 to TRBJ2-3; 11 nucleotides line up with TRBD1. CDR3 length: 15 residues. V was clipped by 5 bases and J by 3 bases; unmatched bases: 5. Germline V lookup: CDR1 SGHRS, CDR2 YFSETQ. The chain's CDR3 is CASRGQGAGTDTQYF. The CDR3 nucleotides read TGCGCCAGCAGAGGACAGGGGGCAGGGACAGATACGCAGTATTTT.

This clonotype has only a few counts. The V call is TRBV20-1, the J call TRBJ2-3; 7 nucleotides agree with TRBD1. The germline V gene encodes CDR1 DFQATT and CDR2 SNEGSKA (reference sequence). V was clipped by 5 bases and J by 1 base; unmatched bases: 15. The CDR3 runs 17 residues. In nucleotides, the CDR3 is TGCAGTGCTCTAAATCCGTCGACAGGGCTCCGCACAGATACGCAGTATTTT. This sequence encodes CSALNPSTGLRTDTQYF.